A single sample is the source of the 13 T cell receptor beta chains below, sequenced in a study of CD8 T cells in Susac syndrome. An input of about 0.45 to 1 ug of RNA was subjected to reverse transcription using random hexamers. One entry per CDR3 protein, called by TCRdb with MiXCR from the immunoSEQ multiplex PCR reads. The data contain 350,000 to 550,000 distinct CDR3 sequences, approximately 85% of them singletons. The specimen sequenced was CD8+ T cells from PBMCs. The receptors shown here come from a human donor with multiple sclerosis.

The chain links TRBV2 to TRBJ2-7; D perhaps matches TRBD2 (6 bases). V was cut by 8 bases and J by 2 bases, with 16 bases left in between. This CDR3 contains 14 residues. Germline assignment: CDR1 SNHLY and CDR2 FYNNEI. The DNA for the CDR3 is TGTGCCAGCCTAGGACTCGCGGGGCCCTACGAGCAGTACTTC. Amino acids: CASLGLAGPYEQYF. The complete variable domain, with remaining parts taken from reference TRBV2 and TRBJ2-7, reads EPEVTQTPSHQVTQMGQEVILRCVPISNHLYFYWYRQILGQKVEFLVSFYNNEISEKSEIFDDQFSVERPDGSNFTLKIRSTKLEDSAMYFCASLGLAGPYEQYFGPGTRLTVT.

V gene TRBV20-1 combines with J gene TRBJ1-4; D not certain. The CDR3 has 13 amino acids. The ends were cut back, 6 bases at V and 5 bases at J, with 13 bases in the middle. The germline V gene has CDR1 DFQATT and CDR2 SNEGSKA (reference sequence). As DNA, the CDR3 is TGCAGTGCCACTAGACTAAAGAATGAAAAACTGTTTTTT. Amino acid sequence: CSATRLKNEKLFF.

CDR3 nucleotide sequence: TGCGCCAGCAGCCAAGTTCTGGGGGACTGGCTCAACGAGCAGTACTTC. Protein product: CASSQVLGDWLNEQYF. V usage is TRBV4-1 and J usage is TRBJ2-7; D is possibly TRBD2 (6 bases). Germline CDR1 MGHRA, CDR2 YSYEKL. The CDR3 loop spans 16 amino acids. V gave up 1 base and J gave up 5 bases, with 18 bases separating them.

This sequence joins TRBV4-1 and TRBJ2-1, with D unresolved. Between the trimmed V and J ends, which lost 1 base and 5 bases, there was a span of 3 bases. CDR3 length: 12 amino acids. Germline V gives CDR1 MGHRA, CDR2 YSYEKL. The CDR3 sequence is CASSQAHNEQFF. The CDR3 DNA reads as TGCGCCAGCAGCCAAGCCCACAATGAGCAGTTCTTC.

As to this clonotype: One junction end disagrees with the germline gene, perhaps due to a read error. The chain uses TRBV25-1 and TRBJ2-7; 9 nucleotides agree with TRBD2. The germline CDR1 and CDR2 sequences are MGHDK and SYGVNS. This CDR3 is built from 16 residues. CDR3 in amino acids: CASKGIWSSGTYEQYF. The CDR3 DNA reads TGTGCCAGCAAGGGTATTTGGTCTAGCGGGACCTATGAGCAGTACTTC.

The rearrangement uses TRBV2 and TRBJ1-1; the D gene is possibly TRBD1 (6 bases). Trimming removed 8 bases at V and 4 bases at J, with 14 bases between. Looked up from germline, CDR1 is SNHLY and CDR2 is FYNNEI. The CDR3 length is 13 residues. The DNA of the CDR3 is TGTGCCAGCGGGAGGACAGAAGGCACTGAAGCTTTCTTT. This codes for CASGRTEGTEAFF.

This chain links TRBV30 with TRBJ2-7; TRBD1 matches at 7 bases. This CDR3 region has 15 residues. Germline CDR1 and CDR2: GTSNPN and SVGIG (reference sequence). Trimming at V came to 2 bases and at J to 1 base, leaving 8 bases not matched to a gene. CDR3 residues: CAWSRQTGKSYEQYF. CDR3 in DNA: TGTGCCTGGAGTAGGCAGACAGGGAAATCCTACGAGCAGTACTTC.

V usage is TRBV7-8 and J usage is TRBJ2-5; TRBD2 agrees at 11 bases. The CDR3 is 19 residues long. Germline trimming cut 5 bases from V and 3 bases from J; bases unmatched to any gene: 17. CDR1 SGHVS and CDR2 FQNEAQ come from the germline V gene. CDR3 sequence reads: CASSPTLGLAVIWKETQYF. As DNA, the CDR3 is TGTGCCAGCAGCCCAACGTTGGGACTAGCGGTAATCTGGAAAGAGACCCAGTACTTC.

The chain recombines TRBV7-9 with TRBJ2-3; 11 positions match TRBD2. Germline lookup yields CDR1 SEHNR and CDR2 FQNEAQ (reference sequence). The CDR3 consists of 19 residues. Trimming cost V 5 bases and J 1 base; bases outside gene matches: 14. Here the CDR3 DNA reads TGTGCCAGCAGCCTAGGAAGGACTAGCGGGTCCGGCGGCACAGATACGCAGTATTTT. This codes for CASSLGRTSGSGGTDTQYF.

This sequence joins TRBV5-1 and TRBJ1-1, with 9 bases fitting TRBD1. CDR1 and CDR2 (germline): SGHRS, YFSETQ. The CDR3 is 14 residues long. Trimming took 4 bases from V and 6 from J; bases not matched to a gene: 7. The CDR3 DNA sequence: TGCGCCAGCAGCCCCGGGACAGGGATTTCTGAAGCTTTCTTT. This sequence encodes CASSPGTGISEAFF.

This clonotype was picked up one time. The J gene is TRBJ1-2, the V gene TRBV29-1; D call uncertain. The V end was cut by 3 bases, the J end by 6 bases, with 14 bases between. Germline V lookup: CDR1 SQVTM, CDR2 ANQGSEA. CDR3 length: 13 residues. This CDR3 reads CSVDLDSSDGYTF. In nucleotides, the CDR3 is TGCAGCGTTGATTTGGATTCGTCCGATGGCTACACCTTC.

The chain joins TRBV19 to TRBJ1-5; tentatively, D is TRBD1 (6 bases). This CDR3 spans 13 amino acids. Trimming cost V 4 bases and J 5 bases, with 9 bases left between them. Germline values: CDR1 LNHDA, CDR2 SQIVND (reference sequence). CDR3 in DNA: TGTGCCAGTAGTACGGGGGGCGATCAGCCCCAGCATTTT. The encoded protein is CASSTGGDQPQHF. Full variable domain (outside the CDR3, taken from reference TRBV19 and TRBJ1-5): DGGITQSPKYLFRKEGQNVTLSCEQNLNHDAMYWYRQDPGQGLRLIYYSQIVNDFQKGDIAEGYSVSREKKESFPLTVTSAQKNPTAFYLCASSTGGDQPQHFGDGTRLSIL.

The V call is TRBV21-1, the J call TRBJ2-5; the table's D call TRBD1 went unverified against the DNA. TRBV21-1 is an annotated pseudogene. The CDR3 loop spans 14 amino acids. The CDR3 bases are TGTGCCAGCACCCCGACAGGGTGCGGAGAGACCCAGTGCTTC. This encodes CASTPTGCGETQCF.